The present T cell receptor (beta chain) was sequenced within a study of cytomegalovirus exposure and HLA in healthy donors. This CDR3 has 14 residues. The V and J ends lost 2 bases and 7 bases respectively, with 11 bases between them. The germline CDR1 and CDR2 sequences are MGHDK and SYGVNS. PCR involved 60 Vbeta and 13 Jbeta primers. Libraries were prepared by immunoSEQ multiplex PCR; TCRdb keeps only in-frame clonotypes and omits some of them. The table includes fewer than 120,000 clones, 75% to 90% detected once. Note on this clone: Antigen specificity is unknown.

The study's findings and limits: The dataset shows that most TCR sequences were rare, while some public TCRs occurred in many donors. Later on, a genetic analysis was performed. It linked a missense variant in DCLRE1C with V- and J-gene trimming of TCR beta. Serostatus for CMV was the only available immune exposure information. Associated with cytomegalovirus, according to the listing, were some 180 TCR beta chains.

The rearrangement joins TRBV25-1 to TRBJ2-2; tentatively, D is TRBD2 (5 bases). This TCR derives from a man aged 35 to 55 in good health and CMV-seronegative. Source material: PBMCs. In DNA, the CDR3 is TGTGCCAGCAGTGAACGGGGTGAGGTCGGGGAGCTGTTTTTT. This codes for CASSERGEVGELFF.